A selection of T cell receptor beta chains follows, all from one sample in a study of early T cells in non-severe SARS-CoV-2 infection. From the 5' RACE reads, TCRdb called clonotypes with MiXCR, one entry per CDR3 protein. The sample carries 70,000 to 85,000 distinct CDR3 sequences, roughly 5.3% recorded once. This specimen was whole blood, taken at baseline. Receptors were obtained from an adult who was a healthcare worker with PCR-confirmed SARS-CoV-2 infection or an uninfected control (not recorded which). CDR3s include the opening cysteine and the closing phenylalanine or tryptophan. Each record gives: CDR3 protein, CDR3 DNA, clone size, D gene, J gene, V gene. A D gene is named only where the DNA matches it firmly. Rows give clone size only sometimes, using once, few, many, or a class for an expanded clone.

CAWLMADTGELFF	TGTGCCTGGTTAATGGCGGACACCGGGGAGCTGTTTTTT	few	NA	TRBJ2-2	TRBV30
CAGSGRANYNEQFF	TGCGCCGGGAGCGGGAGGGCTAACTACAATGAGCAGTTCTTC	many	TRBD2	TRBJ2-1	TRBV10-2
CASSLVDSPLHF	TGCGCCAGCAGCTTGGTGGATTCACCCCTCCACTTT	NA	NA	TRBJ1-6	TRBV5-1
CASSEALGRARDTIYF	TGTGCCAGCAGTGAAGCGCTGGGCAGGGCTAGGGACACCATATATTTT	NA	NA	TRBJ1-3	TRBV6-1
CASNTGTSSTDTQYF	TGTGCCAGCAACACAGGGACATCTAGCACAGATACGCAGTATTTT	few	NA	TRBJ2-3	TRBV2
CASSPVEGPLDIQYF	TGTGCCAGCAGCCCAGTGGAGGGCCCGTTGGACATTCAGTACTTC	many	NA	TRBJ2-4	TRBV7-3
CASSLASSTDTQYF	TGTGCCAGCAGTTTGGCGAGTAGCACAGATACGCAGTATTTT	NA	NA	TRBJ2-3	TRBV27
CASSLGVYEQYF	TGTGCCAGCAGTTTGGGAGTCTACGAGCAGTACTTC	many	NA	TRBJ2-7	TRBV28
CASSLAGVNTGELFF	TGTGCCAGCAGCCTAGCGGGAGTGAACACCGGGGAGCTGTTTTTT	many	TRBD2	TRBJ2-2	TRBV12-3/TRBV12-4
CASYLQPNYNEQFF	TGTGCCAGCTATTTACAGCCTAACTACAATGAGCAGTTCTTC	NA	NA	TRBJ2-1	TRBV6-1
CASSLVGGASLYTF	TGTGCCAGCAGTTTAGTAGGGGGCGCCTCTCTCTACACCTTC	medium-sized	TRBD1	TRBJ1-2	TRBV28
CASRSRRREIDTGELFF	TGTGCCAGCAGATCCCGACGCCGGGAGATAGACACCGGGGAGCTGTTTTTT	many	NA	TRBJ2-2	TRBV28
CASSLPSADRPGNTIYF	TGTGCCAGCAGCCTCCCCTCGGCTGACCGGCCTGGAAACACCATATATTTT	NA	NA	TRBJ1-3	TRBV7-9
CASTTPADTQYF	TGTGCCAGCACTACTCCGGCTGATACGCAGTATTTT	many	NA	TRBJ2-3	TRBV6-2/TRBV6-3
CSVELAGSLETQYF	TGCAGCGTTGAGCTAGCGGGTAGCTTGGAGACCCAGTACTTC	many	TRBD2	TRBJ2-5	TRBV29-1
CASSYSRQGAGGANVLTF	TGTGCCAGCAGTTACTCCCGACAGGGGGCTGGTGGGGCCAACGTCCTGACTTTC	NA	TRBD1	TRBJ2-6	TRBV6-6
CASSLVSRSGGEQYF	TGCGCCAGCAGCTTGGTTAGCCGAAGTGGGGGCGAGCAGTACTTC	few	NA	TRBJ2-7	TRBV5-1
CASSHTGTEAFF	TGTGCCAGCAGTCATACAGGGACTGAAGCTTTCTTT	NA	NA	TRBJ1-1	TRBV12-3/TRBV12-4
CASSLTGIRYEQYF	TGTGCCAGCAGTCTTACAGGGATACGGTACGAGCAGTACTTC	many	NA	TRBJ2-7	TRBV28
CASSIGGPYSNQPQHF	TGTGCCAGTAGTATCGGCGGACCATATAGCAATCAGCCCCAGCATTTT	NA	NA	TRBJ1-5	TRBV19
CASRDSGAFEQFF	TGTGCCAGCCGGGATAGTGGGGCGTTTGAGCAGTTCTTC	few	NA	TRBJ2-1	TRBV7-9
CASSLTPAASTTEAFF	TGTGCCAGCAGCTTAACCCCAGCAGCCTCAACCACTGAAGCTTTCTTT	NA	NA	TRBJ1-1	TRBV7-9
CASSFAGGTTEAFF	TGTGCCAGCAGTTTCGCAGGGGGAACGACTGAAGCTTTCTTT	many	TRBD1	TRBJ1-1	TRBV12-3/TRBV12-4
CASSRLAARETQYF	TGTGCCAGCAGCCGACTAGCGGCTCGAGAGACCCAGTACTTC	NA	TRBD2	TRBJ2-5	TRBV5-5
CASSFGTAQETQYF	TGTGCCAGCAGCTTTGGAACAGCGCAAGAGACCCAGTACTTC	NA	NA	TRBJ2-5	TRBV11-2
CASRRQGPNTEAFF	TGCGCCAGCAGAAGACAGGGACCGAACACTGAAGCTTTCTTT	many	TRBD1	TRBJ1-1	TRBV5-1
CASSHRNQKNTEAFF	TGCGCCAGCAGCCACCGCAACCAAAAGAACACTGAAGCTTTCTTT	NA	NA	TRBJ1-1	TRBV4-1
CASSLEGLANNEQFF	TGTGCCAGCAGCTTAGAGGGACTAGCGAACAATGAGCAGTTCTTC	NA	TRBD2	TRBJ2-1	TRBV7-8
CASSPIAGGNSPLHF	TGTGCCAGCAGCCCGATCGCAGGGGGCAATTCACCCCTCCACTTT	many	TRBD1	TRBJ1-6	TRBV7-9
CATSDRIAYNEQFF	TGTGCCACCAGTGATCGGATCGCGTACAATGAGCAGTTCTTC	NA	NA	TRBJ2-1	TRBV24-1
CASSPRQGYFTGELFF	TGTGCCAGCAGCCCCCGACAGGGGTATTTCACCGGGGAGCTGTTTTTT	few	TRBD1	TRBJ2-2	TRBV3-1
CASSPDRGWGYNEQFF	TGTGCCAGCAGCCCCGACAGGGGTTGGGGCTACAATGAGCAGTTCTTC	many	TRBD1	TRBJ2-1	TRBV11-2
CSAGPGGSGGYTF	TGCAGTGCTGGCCCCGGGGGGTCGGGAGGCTACACCTTC	many	NA	TRBJ1-2	TRBV20-1
CAISEPGQAYEQYF	TGTGCCATCAGTGAACCGGGACAGGCCTACGAGCAGTACTTC	few	TRBD1	TRBJ2-7	TRBV10-3
CASSIMNNEQFF	TGTGCCAGTAGTATAATGAACAATGAGCAGTTCTTC	many	NA	TRBJ2-1	TRBV19
CASSLVGLEQFF	TGTGCCAGCAGCTTGGTCGGCCTTGAGCAGTTCTTC	many	NA	TRBJ2-1	TRBV5-4
CASSHLGASGANVLTF	TGTGCCAGTAGTCATTTGGGGGCTTCTGGGGCCAACGTCCTGACTTTC	many	NA	TRBJ2-6	TRBV19
CASSSSDRFYGYTF	TGTGCCAGTAGCTCTTCGGACAGATTCTATGGCTACACCTTC	many	NA	TRBJ1-2	TRBV19
CASSESSVGGGPRTEAFF	TGCGCCAGCAGTGAGTCTTCGGTCGGAGGGGGGCCGAGGACTGAAGCTTTCTTT	NA	NA	TRBJ1-1	TRBV10-1
CASSLRTDGNTIYF	TGTGCCAGCAGCCTCAGGACGGATGGAAACACCATATATTTT	NA	NA	TRBJ1-3	TRBV7-6
CASSQLTGVDTEAFF	TGTGCCAGCAGCCAATTGACAGGGGTGGACACTGAAGCTTTCTTT	many	TRBD1	TRBJ1-1	TRBV14
CASSGSPHEAYEQYF	TGTGCCAGCAGTGGTTCCCCGCACGAGGCCTACGAGCAGTACTTC	NA	NA	TRBJ2-7	TRBV12-3/TRBV12-4
CASSALSNQPQHF	TGCGCCAGCAGTGCACTGAGCAATCAGCCCCAGCATTTT	many	NA	TRBJ1-5	TRBV10-1
CASSPSTYWEQFF	TGTGCCAGCAGTCCATCGACATACTGGGAGCAGTTCTTC	few	NA	TRBJ2-1	TRBV6-6
CASSLTVEAVQYF	TGTGCCAGCAGCTTAACGGTCGAAGCTGTGCAGTACTTC	NA	NA	TRBJ2-7	TRBV7-9
CASSFRQPTGELFF	TGTGCCAGCAGTTTTCGACAACCCACCGGGGAGCTGTTTTTT	NA	NA	TRBJ2-2	TRBV6-5
CATPLGLAGDPRAYNEQFF	TGTGCCACCCCCCTGGGACTAGCGGGAGATCCGAGGGCCTACAATGAGCAGTTCTTC	NA	TRBD2	TRBJ2-1	TRBV7-9
CASTTGGDTQYF	TGTGCCAGCACTACGGGGGGGGATACGCAGTATTTT	few	TRBD2	TRBJ2-3	TRBV6-5
CASNPRGGANQPQHF	TGTGCCAGCAACCCACGTGGAGGCGCCAATCAGCCCCAGCATTTT	many	NA	TRBJ1-5	TRBV27
CASSLSSWAGEQYF	TGCGCCAGCAGCTTGAGCTCTTGGGCGGGGGAGCAGTACTTC	few	NA	TRBJ2-7	TRBV5-1